This T cell receptor (beta chain) was sequenced for a study of blood T cells in healthy people across ages. From germline, CDR1 is DFQATT and CDR2 SNEGSKA (reference sequence). The CDR3 has 14 amino acids. V trimming: 0 bases; J trimming: 4 bases; junction bases outside the gene matches: 4. Primers used in a second PCR of roughly 6 to 12 cycles were a sample-barcoded 5' primer and a J-beta primer mix. Individual samples furnished no less than 2.5 million CDR3-containing paired-end reads apiece. In TCRdb, the 5' RACE reads were re-called with MiXCR into one record per CDR3 protein. Of about 1 million distinct CDR3 sequences in the sample, more than 40% were seen once.

The source of this sequence is a woman aged 55-70 years in good health. Specimen: blood. This sequence joins TRBV20-1 and TRBJ2-7; 9 bases fit TRBD2. The CDR3 sequence is CSARDGREGYEQYF. CDR3 coding DNA: TGCAGTGCTAGAGACGGGCGGGAGGGGTACGAGCAGTACTTC.